This TCR beta chain was recorded in a study of T cell changes during pregnancy in multiple sclerosis. Produced via immunoSEQ multiplex PCR; TCRdb's table is partial and in-frame only. The repertoire consists of tens of thousands of clones, with less than 95% occurring once and the leading ten covering roughly 0.91%. CDR3 size: 18 residues. The germline V gene has CDR1 SGHRS and CDR2 YFSETQ. The J segment lost 0 bases and the V segment lost 3 bases, leaving 9 bases of the junction unmatched. V gene TRBV5-1 combines with J gene TRBJ2-2, with 9 positions matching TRBD2. Material: peripheral blood, obtained before pregnancy. The receptor was derived from a female donor with multiple sclerosis, enrolled in a pregnancy study. The DNA for the CDR3 is TGCGCCAGCAGCTCGACAGGGCTAGCGGGATCGAACACCGGGGAGCTGTTTTTT. Protein: CASSSTGLAGSNTGELFF.